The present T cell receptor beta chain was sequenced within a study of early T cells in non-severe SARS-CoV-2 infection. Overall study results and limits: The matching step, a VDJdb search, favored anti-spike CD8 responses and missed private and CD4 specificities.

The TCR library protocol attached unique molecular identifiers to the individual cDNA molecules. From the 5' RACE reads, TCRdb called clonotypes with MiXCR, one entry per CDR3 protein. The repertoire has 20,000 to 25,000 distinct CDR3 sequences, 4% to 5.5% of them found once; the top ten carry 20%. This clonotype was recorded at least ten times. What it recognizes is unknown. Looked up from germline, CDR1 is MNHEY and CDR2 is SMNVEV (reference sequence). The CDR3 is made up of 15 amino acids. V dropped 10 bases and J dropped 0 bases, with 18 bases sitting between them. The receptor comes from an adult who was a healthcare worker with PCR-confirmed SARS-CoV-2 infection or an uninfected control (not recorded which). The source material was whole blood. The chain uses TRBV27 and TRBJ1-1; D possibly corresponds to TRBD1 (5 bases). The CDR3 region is CATQDRGRMNTEAFF. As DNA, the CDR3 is TGTGCCACCCAAGACAGAGGGCGCATGAACACTGAAGCTTTCTTT.